Detailed here is one T cell receptor beta chain. V gave up 4 bases and J gave up 5 bases; unmatched junction bases: 4. The CDR3 has 16 residues. Germline CDR1 reads SGHAT; CDR2 reads FQNNGV. The data are from a study of blood T cell repertoires in COVID-19. Across the whole study: Collection of acute and convalescent COVID-19 samples took place in the United States, Italy and Spain. PBMCs, B-cell-depleted T cells, or T cells were the source of the cDNA or gDNA that made up the material.

Original data processing: Nucleated cell counts were estimated from reference gene primer amplification. Some clones are missing from TCRdb's copy, which holds only in-frame ones; the method was immunoSEQ multiplex PCR. D and trimming were read from the DNA, whereas the V and J calls and clone size are those reported in that table. The repertoire includes about 97,000 clones, around four fifths of them detected once, and less than 5% sits in the top ten. The chain links TRBV11-2 to TRBJ2-4, with 14 bases matching TRBD2. This clonotype was obtained from a human donor in a cohort sampled during active COVID-19. What was sequenced was peripheral blood. CDR3 sequence (DNA): TGTGCCAGCAGCTCCAGACTAGCGGGGGGGGAAAACATTCAGTACTTC. Translated, it gives CASSSRLAGGENIQYF.